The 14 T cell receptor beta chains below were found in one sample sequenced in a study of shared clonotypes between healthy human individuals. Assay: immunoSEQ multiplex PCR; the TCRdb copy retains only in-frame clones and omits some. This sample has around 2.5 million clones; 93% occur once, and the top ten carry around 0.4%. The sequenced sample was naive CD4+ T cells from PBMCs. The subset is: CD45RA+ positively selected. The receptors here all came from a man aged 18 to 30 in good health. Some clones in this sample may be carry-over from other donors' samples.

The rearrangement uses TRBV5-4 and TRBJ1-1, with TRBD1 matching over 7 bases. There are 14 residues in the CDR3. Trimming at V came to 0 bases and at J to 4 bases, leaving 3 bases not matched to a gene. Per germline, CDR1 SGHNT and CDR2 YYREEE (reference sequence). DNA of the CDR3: TGTGCCAGCAGCTTGGCCAGGGGGGCCACTGAAGCTTTCTTT. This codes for CASSLARGATEAFF.

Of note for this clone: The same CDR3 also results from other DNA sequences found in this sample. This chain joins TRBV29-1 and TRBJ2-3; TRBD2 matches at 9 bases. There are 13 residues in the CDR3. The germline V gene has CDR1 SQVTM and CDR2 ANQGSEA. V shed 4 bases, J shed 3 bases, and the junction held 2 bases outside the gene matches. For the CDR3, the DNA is TGCAGCGTTGCGGGACTAGCAACAGATACGCAGTATTTT. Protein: CSVAGLATDTQYF.

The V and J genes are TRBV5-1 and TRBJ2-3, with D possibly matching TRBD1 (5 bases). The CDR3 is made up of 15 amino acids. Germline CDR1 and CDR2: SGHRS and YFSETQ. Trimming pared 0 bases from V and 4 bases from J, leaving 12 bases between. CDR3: CASSLEGFYADTQYF. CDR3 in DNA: TGCGCCAGCAGCTTGGAGGGGTTCTACGCAGATACGCAGTATTTT.

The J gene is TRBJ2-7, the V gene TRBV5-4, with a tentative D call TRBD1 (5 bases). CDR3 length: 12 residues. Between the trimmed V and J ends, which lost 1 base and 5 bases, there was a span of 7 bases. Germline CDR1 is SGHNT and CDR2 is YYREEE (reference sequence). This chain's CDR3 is CASSLFRDEQYF. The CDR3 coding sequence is TGTGCCAGCAGCTTGTTCAGGGACGAGCAGTACTTC. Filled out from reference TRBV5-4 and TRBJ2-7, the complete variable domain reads ETGVTQSPTHLIKTRGQQVTLRCSSQSGHNTVSWYQQALGQGPQFIFQYYREEENGRGNFPPRFSGLQFPNYSSELNVNALELDDSALYLCASSLFRDEQYFGPGTRLTVT.

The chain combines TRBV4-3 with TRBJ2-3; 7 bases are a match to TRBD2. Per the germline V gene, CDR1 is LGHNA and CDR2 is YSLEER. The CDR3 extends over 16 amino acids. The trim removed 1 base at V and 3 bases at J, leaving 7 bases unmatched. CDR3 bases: TGCGCCAGCAGCCAAGGCCCGGGAGGTAGGACAGATACGCAGTATTTT. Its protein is CASSQGPGGRTDTQYF.

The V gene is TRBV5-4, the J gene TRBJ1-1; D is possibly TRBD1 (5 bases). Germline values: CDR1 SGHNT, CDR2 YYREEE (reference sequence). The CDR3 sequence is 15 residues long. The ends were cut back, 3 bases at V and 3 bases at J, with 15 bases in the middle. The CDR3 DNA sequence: TGTGCCAGCAGCTCACCAGTTATGGGGCACACTGAAGCTTTCTTT. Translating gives CASSSPVMGHTEAFF.

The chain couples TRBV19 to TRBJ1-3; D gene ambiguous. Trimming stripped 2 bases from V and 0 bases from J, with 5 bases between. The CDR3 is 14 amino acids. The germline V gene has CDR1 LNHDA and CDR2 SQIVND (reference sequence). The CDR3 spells CASSISSSGNTIYF. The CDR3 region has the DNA TGTGCCAGTAGTATATCCTCCTCTGGAAACACCATATATTTT.

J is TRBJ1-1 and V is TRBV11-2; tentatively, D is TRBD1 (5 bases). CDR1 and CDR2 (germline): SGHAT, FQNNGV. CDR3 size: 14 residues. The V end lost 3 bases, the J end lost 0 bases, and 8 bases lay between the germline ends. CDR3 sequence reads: CASSFSRVNTEAFF. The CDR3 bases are TGTGCCAGCAGCTTCTCCAGGGTGAACACTGAAGCTTTCTTT.

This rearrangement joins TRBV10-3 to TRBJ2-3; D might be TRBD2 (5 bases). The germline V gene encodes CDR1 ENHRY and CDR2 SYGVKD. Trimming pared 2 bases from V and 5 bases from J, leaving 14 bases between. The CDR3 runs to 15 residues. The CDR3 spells CAISEAGVEGDTQYF. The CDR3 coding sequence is TGTGCCATCAGTGAGGCCGGGGTTGAGGGAGATACGCAGTATTTT.

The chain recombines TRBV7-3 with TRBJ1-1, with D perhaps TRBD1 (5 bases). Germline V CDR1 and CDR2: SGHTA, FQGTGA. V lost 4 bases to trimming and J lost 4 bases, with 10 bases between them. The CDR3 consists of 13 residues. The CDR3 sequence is CASSWWGSTEAFF. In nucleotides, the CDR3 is TGTGCCAGCAGCTGGTGGGGGAGCACTGAAGCTTTCTTT.

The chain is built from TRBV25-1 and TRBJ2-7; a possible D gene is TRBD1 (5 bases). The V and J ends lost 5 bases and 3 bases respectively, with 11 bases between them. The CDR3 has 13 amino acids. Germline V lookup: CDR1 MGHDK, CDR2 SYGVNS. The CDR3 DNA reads TGTGCCAGCAGTTGGGCAGGGCGCTACGAGCAGTACTTC. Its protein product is CASSWAGRYEQYF.

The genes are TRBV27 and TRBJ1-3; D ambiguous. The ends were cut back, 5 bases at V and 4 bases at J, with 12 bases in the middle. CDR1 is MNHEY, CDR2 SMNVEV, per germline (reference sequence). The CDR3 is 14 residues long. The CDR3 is CASSTRSTGNTIYF. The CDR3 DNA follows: TGTGCCAGCAGTACCAGATCGACAGGAAACACCATATATTTT.

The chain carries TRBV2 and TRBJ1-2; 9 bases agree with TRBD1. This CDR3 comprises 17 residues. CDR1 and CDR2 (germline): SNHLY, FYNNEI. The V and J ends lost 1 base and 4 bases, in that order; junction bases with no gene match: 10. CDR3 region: CASSEGGTGTGGYGYTF. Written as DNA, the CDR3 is TGTGCCAGCAGTGAAGGGGGGACAGGGACGGGCGGCTATGGCTACACCTTC.

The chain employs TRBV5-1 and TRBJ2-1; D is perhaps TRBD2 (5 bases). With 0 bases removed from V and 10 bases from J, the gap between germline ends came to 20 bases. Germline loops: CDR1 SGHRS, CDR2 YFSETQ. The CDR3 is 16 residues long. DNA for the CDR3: TGCGCCAGCAGCTTGGGGAGTTTTGCGCCCGGGAAGGAGCAGTTCTTC. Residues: CASSLGSFAPGKEQFF.